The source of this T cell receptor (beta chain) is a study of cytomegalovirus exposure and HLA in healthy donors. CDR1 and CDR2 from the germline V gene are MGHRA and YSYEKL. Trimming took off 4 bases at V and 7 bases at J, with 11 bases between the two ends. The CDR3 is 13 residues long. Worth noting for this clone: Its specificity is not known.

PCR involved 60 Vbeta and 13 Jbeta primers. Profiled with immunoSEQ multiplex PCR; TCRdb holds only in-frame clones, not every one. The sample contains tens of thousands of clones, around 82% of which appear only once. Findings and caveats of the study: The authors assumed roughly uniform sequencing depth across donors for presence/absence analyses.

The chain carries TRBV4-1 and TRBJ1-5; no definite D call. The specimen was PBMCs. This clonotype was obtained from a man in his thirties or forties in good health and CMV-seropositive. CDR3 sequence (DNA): TGCGCCAGCAGCCTCGGGTTTCGACAGCCCCAGCATTTT. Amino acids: CASSLGFRQPQHF.